This T cell receptor (beta chain) was sequenced in a study of shared clonotypes between healthy human individuals. In the study overall: Every donor yielded three CD4 naive, three CD4 memory, two CD8 naive and one CD8 memory plate. General study points: Sampling included only blood; tissue repertoires likely differ.

This clone was recorded once. The antigen remains unidentified. This was a deep-level run. Assay: immunoSEQ multiplex PCR; the TCRdb copy retains only in-frame clones and omits some. The sample lists a few hundred thousand clones; 70% to 75% were seen once. This CDR3 is 13 amino acids long. Germline V gives CDR1 SEHNR, CDR2 FQNEAQ (reference sequence). The V gene end was trimmed by 1 base and the J gene end by 7 bases; junction bases not matched to a gene: 4. This receptor was taken from a man aged 25 to 40 in good health. The chain carries TRBV7-9 and TRBJ2-7; 7 bases align to TRBD1. The sequencing input was memory CD4+ T cells sorted from blood. Subset denoted: CD45RA-negative fraction. CDR3 residues: CASSLDGTAEQYF. The CDR3 region has the DNA TGTGCCAGCAGCTTAGACGGGACAGCGGAGCAGTACTTC. Drawing the rest from reference TRBV7-9 and TRBJ2-7, the complete variable domain is DTGVSQNPRHKITKRGQNVTFRCDPISEHNRLYWYRQTLGQGPEFLTYFQNEAQLEKSRLLSDRFSAERPKGSFSTLEIQRTEQGDSAMYLCASSLDGTAEQYFGPGTRLTVT.